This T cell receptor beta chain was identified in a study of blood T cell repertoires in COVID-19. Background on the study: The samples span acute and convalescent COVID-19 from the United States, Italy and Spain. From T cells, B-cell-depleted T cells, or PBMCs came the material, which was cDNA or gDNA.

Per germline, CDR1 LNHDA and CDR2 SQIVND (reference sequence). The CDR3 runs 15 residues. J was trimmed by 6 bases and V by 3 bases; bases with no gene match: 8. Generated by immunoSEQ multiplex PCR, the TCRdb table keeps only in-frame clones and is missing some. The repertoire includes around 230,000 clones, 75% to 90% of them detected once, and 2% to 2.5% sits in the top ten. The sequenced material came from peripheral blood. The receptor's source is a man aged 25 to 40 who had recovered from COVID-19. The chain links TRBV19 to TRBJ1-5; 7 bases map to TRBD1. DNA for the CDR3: TGTGCCAGTAGTATCCCACAGGGGTCGGGTCAGCCCCAGCATTTT. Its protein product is CASSIPQGSGQPQHF.